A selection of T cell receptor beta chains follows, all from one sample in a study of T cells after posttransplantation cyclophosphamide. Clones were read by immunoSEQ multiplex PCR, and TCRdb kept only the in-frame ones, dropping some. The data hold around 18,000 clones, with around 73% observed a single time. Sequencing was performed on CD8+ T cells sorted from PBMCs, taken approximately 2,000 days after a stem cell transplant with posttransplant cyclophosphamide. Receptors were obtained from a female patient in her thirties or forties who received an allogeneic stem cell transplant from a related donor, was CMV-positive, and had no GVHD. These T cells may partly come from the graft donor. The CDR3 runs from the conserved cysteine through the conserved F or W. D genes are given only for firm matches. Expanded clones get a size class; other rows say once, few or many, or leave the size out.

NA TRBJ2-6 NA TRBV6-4 CASSDIGSGANVLTF TGTGCCAGCAGTGATATCGGTTCTGGGGCCAACGTCCTGACTTTC
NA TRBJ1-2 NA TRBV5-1 CASSLAAEGRGSGYTF TGCGCCAGCAGCTTGGCTGCGGAGGGACGAGGTAGTGGCTACACCTTC
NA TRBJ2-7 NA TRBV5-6 CASSLVGDEQYF TGTGCCAGCAGCTTGGTAGGGGATGAGCAGTACTTC
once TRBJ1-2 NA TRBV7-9 CASSHYGGSYYGYTF TGTGCCAGCAGCCATTATGGAGGATCCTACTATGGCTACACCTTC
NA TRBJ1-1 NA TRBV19 CASSIPHGGRKTEAFF TGTGCCAGTAGTATCCCTCACGGAGGGCGCAAAACTGAAGCTTTCTTT
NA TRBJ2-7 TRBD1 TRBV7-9 CASSLIGGGEQYF TGTGCCAGCAGCTTAATAGGGGGCGGTGAGCAGTACTTC
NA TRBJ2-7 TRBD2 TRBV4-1 CASSQGSGGAYEQYF TGCGCCAGCAGCCAAGGCAGCGGGGGGGCCTACGAGCAGTACTTC
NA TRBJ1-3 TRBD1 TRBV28 CASSPLAGGGNTIYF TGTGCCAGCAGTCCGCTTGCAGGGGGTGGAAACACCATATATTTT
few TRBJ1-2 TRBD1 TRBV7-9 CASSRTGGWYGYTF TGTGCCAGCAGCCGAACAGGGGGATGGTATGGCTACACCTTC
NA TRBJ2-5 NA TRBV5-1 CASSLYPGMETQYF TGCGCCAGCAGCTTGTATCCGGGGATGGAGACCCAGTACTTC
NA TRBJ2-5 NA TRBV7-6 CASTNLTGGDQETQYF TGTGCCAGCACGAATCTTACAGGGGGGGACCAAGAGACCCAGTACTTC